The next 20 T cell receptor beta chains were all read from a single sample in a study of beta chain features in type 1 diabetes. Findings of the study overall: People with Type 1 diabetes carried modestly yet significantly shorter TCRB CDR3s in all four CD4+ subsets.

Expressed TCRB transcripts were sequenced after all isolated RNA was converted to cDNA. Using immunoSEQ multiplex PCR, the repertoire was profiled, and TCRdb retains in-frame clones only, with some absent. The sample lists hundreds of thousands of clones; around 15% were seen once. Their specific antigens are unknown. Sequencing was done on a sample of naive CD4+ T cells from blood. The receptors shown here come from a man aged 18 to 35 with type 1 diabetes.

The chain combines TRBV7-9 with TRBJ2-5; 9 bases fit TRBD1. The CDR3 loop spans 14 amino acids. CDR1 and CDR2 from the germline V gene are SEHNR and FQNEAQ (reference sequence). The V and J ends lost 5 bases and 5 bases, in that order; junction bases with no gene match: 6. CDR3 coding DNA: TGTGCCAGCAGCCCAGGGACAGGGACGGAGACCCAGTACTTC. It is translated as CASSPGTGTETQYF.

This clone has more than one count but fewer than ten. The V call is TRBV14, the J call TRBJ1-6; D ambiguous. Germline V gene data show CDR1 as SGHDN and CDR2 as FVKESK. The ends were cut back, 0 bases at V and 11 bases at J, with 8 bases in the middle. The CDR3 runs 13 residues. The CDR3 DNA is TGTGCCAGCAGCCAAGATCTTCTGCCACCCCTCCACTTT. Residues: CASSQDLLPPLHF.

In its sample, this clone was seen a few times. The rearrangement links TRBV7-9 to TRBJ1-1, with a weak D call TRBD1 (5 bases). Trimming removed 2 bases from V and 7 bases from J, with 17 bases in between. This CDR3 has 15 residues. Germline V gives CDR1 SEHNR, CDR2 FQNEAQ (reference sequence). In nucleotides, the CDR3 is TGTGCCAGCAGCTTAACATCGGGGTCAGGGCGTGAAGCTTTCTTT. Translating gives CASSLTSGSGREAFF.

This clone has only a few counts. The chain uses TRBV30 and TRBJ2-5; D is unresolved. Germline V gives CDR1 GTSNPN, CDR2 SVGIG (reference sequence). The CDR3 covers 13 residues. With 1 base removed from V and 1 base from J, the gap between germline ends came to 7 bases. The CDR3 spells CAWSAMIQETQYF. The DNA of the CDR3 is TGTGCCTGGAGTGCCATGATCCAAGAGACCCAGTACTTC.

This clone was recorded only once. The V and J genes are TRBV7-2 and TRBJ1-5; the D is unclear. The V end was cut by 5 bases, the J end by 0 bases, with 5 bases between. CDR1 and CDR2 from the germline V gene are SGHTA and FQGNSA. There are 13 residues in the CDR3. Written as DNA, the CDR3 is TGTGCCAGCAGCCGAAATAGCAATCAGCCCCAGCATTTT. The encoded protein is CASSRNSNQPQHF. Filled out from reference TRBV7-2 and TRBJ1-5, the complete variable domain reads GAGVSQSPSNKVTEKGKDVELRCDPISGHTALYWYRQSLGQGLEFLIYFQGNSAPDKSGLPSDRFSAERTGGSVSTLTIQRTQQEDSAVYLCASSRNSNQPQHFGDGTRLSIL.

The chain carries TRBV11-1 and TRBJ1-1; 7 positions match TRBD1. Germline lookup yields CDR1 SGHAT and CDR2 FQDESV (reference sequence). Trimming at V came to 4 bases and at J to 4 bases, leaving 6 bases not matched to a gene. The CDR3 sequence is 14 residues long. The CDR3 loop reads CASSWGQTSTEAFF. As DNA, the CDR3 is TGTGCCAGCAGCTGGGGACAGACATCCACTGAAGCTTTCTTT.

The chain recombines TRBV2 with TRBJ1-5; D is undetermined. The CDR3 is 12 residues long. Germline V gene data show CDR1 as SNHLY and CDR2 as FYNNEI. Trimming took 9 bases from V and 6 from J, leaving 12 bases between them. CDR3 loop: CASSADSQPQHF. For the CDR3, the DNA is TGTGCCAGTTCGGCGGATAGTCAGCCCCAGCATTTT.

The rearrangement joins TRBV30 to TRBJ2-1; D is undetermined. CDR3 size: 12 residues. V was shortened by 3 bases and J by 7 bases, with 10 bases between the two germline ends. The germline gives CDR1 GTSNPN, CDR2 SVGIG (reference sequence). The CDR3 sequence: CAWSQRRNEQFF. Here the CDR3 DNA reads TGTGCCTGGAGCCAACGGCGGAATGAGCAGTTCTTC.

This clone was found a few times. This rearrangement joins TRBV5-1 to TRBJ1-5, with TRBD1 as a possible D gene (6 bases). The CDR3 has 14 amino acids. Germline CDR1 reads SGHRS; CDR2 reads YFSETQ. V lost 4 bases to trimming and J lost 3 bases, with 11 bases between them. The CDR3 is CASSPGQTNQPQHF. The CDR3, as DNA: TGCGCCAGCAGCCCCGGACAGACCAATCAGCCCCAGCATTTT.

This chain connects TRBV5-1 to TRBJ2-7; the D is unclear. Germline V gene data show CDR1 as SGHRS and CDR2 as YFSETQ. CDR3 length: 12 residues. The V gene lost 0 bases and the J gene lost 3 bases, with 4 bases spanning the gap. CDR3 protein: CASSLGLYEQYF. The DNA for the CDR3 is TGCGCCAGCAGCTTGGGCCTCTACGAGCAGTACTTC.

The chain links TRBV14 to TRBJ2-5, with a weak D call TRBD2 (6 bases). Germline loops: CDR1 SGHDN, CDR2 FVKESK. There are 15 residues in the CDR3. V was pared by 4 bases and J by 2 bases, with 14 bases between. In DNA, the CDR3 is TGTGCCAGCAGCCGACGGACCGCGGGGCAAGAGACCCAGTACTTC. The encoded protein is CASSRRTAGQETQYF. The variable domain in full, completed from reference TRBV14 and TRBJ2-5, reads EAGVTQFPSHSVIEKGQTVTLRCDPISGHDNLYWYRRVMGKEIKFLLHFVKESKQDESGMPNNRFLAERTGGTYSTLKVQPAELEDSGVYFCASSRRTAGQETQYFGPGTRLLVL.

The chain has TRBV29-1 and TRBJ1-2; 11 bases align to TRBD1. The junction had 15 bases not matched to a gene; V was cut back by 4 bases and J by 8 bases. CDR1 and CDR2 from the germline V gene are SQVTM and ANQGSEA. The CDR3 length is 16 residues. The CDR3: CSVVRTGGVIKSGYTF. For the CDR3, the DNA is TGCAGCGTTGTCCGGACAGGGGGCGTAATCAAGTCCGGCTACACCTTC.

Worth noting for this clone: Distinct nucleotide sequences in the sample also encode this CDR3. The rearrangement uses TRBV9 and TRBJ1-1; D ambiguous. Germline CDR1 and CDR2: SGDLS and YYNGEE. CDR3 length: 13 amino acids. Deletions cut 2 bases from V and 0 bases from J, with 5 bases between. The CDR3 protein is CASSVVLNTEAFF. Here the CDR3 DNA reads TGTGCCAGCAGCGTTGTTCTGAACACTGAAGCTTTCTTT.

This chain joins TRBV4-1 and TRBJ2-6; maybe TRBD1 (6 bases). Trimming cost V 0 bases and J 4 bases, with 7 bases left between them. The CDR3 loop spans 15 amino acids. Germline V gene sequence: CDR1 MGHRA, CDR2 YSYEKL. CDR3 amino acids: CASSQEGAGANVLTF. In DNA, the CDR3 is TGCGCCAGCAGCCAAGAGGGGGCCGGGGCCAACGTCCTGACTTTC.

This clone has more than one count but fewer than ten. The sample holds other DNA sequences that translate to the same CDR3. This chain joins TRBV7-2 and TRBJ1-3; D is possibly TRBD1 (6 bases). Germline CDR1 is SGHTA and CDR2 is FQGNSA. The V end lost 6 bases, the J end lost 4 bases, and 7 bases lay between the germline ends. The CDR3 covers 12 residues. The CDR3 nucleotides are TGTGCCAGCAGGGACAGCGGAAACACCATATATTTT. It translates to CASRDSGNTIYF.

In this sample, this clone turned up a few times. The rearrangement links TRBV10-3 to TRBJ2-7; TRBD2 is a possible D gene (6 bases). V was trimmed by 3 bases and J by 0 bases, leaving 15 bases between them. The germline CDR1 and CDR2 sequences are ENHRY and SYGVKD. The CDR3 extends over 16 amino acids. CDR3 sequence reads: CAISDSLGLNSYEQYF. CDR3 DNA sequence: TGTGCCATCAGTGATTCATTGGGACTGAACTCCTACGAGCAGTACTTC.

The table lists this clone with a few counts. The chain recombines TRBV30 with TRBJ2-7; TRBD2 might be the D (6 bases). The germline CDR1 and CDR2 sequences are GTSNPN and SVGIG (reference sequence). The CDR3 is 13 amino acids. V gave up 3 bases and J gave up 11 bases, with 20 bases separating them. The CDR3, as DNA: TGTGCCTGGAGCCCCGAGGCGGGGACCTCGAAGTACTTC. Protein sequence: CAWSPEAGTSKYF.

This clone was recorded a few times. The CDR3 DNA follows: TGCAGCGCCGGACAGGGACGTGGCTACACCTTC. Its translation: CSAGQGRGYTF. This sequence joins TRBV29-1 and TRBJ1-2, with TRBD1 matching over 8 bases. With V trimmed by 7 bases and J by 7 bases, 5 bases remained unmatched. Germline CDR1 SQVTM, CDR2 ANQGSEA. This CDR3 is 11 amino acids long.

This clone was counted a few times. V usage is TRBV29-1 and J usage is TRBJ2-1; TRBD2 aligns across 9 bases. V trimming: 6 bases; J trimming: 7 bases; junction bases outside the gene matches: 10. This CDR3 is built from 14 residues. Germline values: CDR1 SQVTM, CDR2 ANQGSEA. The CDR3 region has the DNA TGCAGCGTGTCCCCTAGCGGGGCCTTTAATGAGCAGTTCTTC. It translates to CSVSPSGAFNEQFF.

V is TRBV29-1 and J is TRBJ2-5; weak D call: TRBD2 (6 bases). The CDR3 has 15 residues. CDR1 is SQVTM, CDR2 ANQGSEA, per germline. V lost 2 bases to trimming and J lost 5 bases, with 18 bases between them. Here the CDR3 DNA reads TGCAGCGTTGAAAGTGGGGCGGGGAGAGTGGAGACCCAGTACTTC. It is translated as CSVESGAGRVETQYF. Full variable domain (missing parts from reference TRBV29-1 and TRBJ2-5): SAVISQKPSRDICQRGTSLTIQCQVDSQVTMMFWYRQQPGQSLTLIATANQGSEATYESGFVIDKFPISRPNLTFSTLTVSNMSPEDSSIYLCSVESGAGRVETQYFGPGTRLLVL.